This entry concerns a single T cell receptor (beta chain). Its antigen is undetermined. The sample belongs to a study of T cell responses to AZD1222 COVID-19 vaccine. Study-wide points: The repertoires were collected only after the peak T cell response. Mapped onto spike, vaccine-associated CD4 TCRs spanned it and were dominant at 160-218 and 743-854. Nearly half of the spike-specific TCRs reportedly recognize variant regions that carry no mutations. Females made up more of the donors, who were largely white British, and clonal diversity may have come out too low.

Trimming took 3 bases from V and 1 from J, leaving 6 bases between them. Per germline, CDR1 MNHNS and CDR2 SASEGT. This CDR3 is 13 amino acids long. The assay was immunoSEQ multiplex PCR, and TCRdb's table has in-frame clones only and misses some. The table has 75,000 to 80,000 clones, around 80% seen once. The starting material was peripheral blood, obtained 28 days after the second dose of the MenACWY control vaccine. The chain recombines TRBV6-1 with TRBJ1-2; D is unclear. This TCR was sampled from an adult who received the MenACWY meningococcal vaccine as a control. The CDR3 protein is CASSEASNYGYTF. The CDR3 DNA reads TGTGCCAGCAGTGAGGCGAGTAACTATGGCTACACCTTC.